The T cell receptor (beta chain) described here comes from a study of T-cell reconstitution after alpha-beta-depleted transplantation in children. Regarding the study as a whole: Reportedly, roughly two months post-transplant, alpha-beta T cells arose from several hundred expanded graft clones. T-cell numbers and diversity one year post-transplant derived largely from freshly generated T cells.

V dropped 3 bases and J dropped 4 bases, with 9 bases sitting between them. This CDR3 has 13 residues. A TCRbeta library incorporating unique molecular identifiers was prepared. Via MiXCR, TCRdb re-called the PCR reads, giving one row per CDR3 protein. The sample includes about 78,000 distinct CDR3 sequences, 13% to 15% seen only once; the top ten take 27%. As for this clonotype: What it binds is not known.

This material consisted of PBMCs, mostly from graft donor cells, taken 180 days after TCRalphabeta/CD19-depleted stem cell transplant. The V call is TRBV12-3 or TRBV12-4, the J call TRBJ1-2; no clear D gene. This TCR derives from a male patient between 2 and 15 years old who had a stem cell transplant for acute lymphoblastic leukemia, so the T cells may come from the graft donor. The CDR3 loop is CASSLARPYGYTF. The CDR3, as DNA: TGTGCCAGCAGTTTGGCCAGGCCCTATGGCTACACCTTC.